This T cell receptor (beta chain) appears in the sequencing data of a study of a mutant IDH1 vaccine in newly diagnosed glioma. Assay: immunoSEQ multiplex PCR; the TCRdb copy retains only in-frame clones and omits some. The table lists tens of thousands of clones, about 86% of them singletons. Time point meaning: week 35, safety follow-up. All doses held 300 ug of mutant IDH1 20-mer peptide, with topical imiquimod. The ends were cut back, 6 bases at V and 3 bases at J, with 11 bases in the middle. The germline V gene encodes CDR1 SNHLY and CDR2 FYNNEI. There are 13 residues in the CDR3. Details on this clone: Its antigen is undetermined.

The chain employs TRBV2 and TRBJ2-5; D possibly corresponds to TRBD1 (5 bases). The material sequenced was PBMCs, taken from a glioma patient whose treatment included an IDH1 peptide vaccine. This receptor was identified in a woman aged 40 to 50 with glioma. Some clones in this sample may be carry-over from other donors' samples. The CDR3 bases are TGTGCCAGCAGGGCCAGGGTTGAAGAGACCCAGTACTTC. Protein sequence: CASRARVEETQYF.